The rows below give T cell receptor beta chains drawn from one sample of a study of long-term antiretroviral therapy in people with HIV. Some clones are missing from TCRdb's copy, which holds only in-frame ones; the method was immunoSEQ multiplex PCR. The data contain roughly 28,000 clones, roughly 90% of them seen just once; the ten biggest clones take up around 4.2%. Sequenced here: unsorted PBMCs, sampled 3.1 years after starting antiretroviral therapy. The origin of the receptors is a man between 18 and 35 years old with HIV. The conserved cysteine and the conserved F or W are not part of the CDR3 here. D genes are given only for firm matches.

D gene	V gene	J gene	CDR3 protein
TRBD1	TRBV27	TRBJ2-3	ASTGTGIGTDTQY
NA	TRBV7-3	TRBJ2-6	ASRQGSGANVLT
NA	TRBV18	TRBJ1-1	ASSPSGHTEAF
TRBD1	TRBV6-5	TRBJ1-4	ASSLGQDEKLF
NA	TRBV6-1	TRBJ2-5	ASSDLQETQY
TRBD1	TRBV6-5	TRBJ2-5	ASSYTGVETQY
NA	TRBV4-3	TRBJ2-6	ASALGATGANVLT
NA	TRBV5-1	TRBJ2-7	ASSLTGHEQY
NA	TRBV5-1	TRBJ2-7	ASSLRGPGVYEQY
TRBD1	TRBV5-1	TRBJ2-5	ASSPGTEQETQY
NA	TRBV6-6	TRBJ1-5	ASQRGGRQPQH
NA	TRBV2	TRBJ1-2	ASSEDAANYGYT
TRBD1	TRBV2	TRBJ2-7	ASRTGGHEQY
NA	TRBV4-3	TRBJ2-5	ASSPHRRPQETQY
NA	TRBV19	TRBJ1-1	ASSNTGREAF
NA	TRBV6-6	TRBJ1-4	ASTRGGPKNEKLF
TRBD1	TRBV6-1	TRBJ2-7	ASSDTAGGYNEQY
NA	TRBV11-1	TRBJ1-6	ASSPRGSGRNSPLH
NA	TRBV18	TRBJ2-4	ASSLRDPSGILAKNIQY
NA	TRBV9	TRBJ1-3	ASSESVQGFSGNTIY
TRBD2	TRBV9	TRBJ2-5	ASSVGETSGSQETQY
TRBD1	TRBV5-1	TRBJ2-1	ASSGQGDEQF
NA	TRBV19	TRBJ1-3	ASRLKRDTGTTIY
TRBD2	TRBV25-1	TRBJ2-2	ASTKTGTSGTGELF
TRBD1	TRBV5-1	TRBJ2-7	ASSQGQTSYEQY
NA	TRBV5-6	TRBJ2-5	ASDSGFEETQY
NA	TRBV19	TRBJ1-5	ASSIMAGTQPQH
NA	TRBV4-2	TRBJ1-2	ASSQTQALAGGYT
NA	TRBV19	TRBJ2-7	ASSSGSYGYEQY
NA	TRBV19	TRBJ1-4	ASSILNEKLF
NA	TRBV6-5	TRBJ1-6	ASSYSGDYNSPLH
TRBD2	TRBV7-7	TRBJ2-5	ASSSGGAGGETQY
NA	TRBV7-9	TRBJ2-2	ASSLQGRGGELF
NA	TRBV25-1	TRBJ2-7	ATTGPFGYEQY
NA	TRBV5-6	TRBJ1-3	ASSLGDGHPFSGNTIY
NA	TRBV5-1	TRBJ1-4	ASSFGGGNEKLF
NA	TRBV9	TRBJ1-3	ASSFGTGEDTIY
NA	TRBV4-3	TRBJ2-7	ASSQDYAGLDNKQY
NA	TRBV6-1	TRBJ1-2	ASSDSLWYGYT
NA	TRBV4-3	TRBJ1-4	ASSQISDRPHEKLF
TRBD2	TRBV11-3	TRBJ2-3	ASSFREGDTDTQY
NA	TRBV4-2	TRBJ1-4	ASSQDFENEKLF
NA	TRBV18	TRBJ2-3	ASFPVPGGLLGTQY
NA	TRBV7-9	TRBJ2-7	AIPHPLLGSVESQY
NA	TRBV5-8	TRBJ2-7	ASSLGGSHEQY
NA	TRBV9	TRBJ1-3	ASSANPAFSSGNTIY